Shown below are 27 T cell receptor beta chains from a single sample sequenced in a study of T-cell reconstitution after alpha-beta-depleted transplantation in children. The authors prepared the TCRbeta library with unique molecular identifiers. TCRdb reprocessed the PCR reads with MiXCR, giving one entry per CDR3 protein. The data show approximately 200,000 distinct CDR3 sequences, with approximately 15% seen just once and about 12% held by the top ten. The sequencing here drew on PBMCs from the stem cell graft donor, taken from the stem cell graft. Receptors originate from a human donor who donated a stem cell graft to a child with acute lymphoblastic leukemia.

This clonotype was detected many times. CDR3 nucleotides: TGTGCCAGCAGCTTAGTTTCGGGAGATGAGCAGTTCTTC. Translation gives CASSLVSGDEQFF. This sequence joins TRBV7-2 and TRBJ2-1; tentatively, D is TRBD2 (6 bases). From germline, CDR1 is SGHTA and CDR2 FQGNSA. V lost 1 base to trimming and J lost 8 bases, with 9 bases between them. The CDR3 spans 13 residues.

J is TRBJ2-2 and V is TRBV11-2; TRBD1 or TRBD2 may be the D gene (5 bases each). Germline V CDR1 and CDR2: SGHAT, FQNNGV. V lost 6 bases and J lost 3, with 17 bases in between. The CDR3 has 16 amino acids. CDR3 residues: CASRRKWQGDTGELFF. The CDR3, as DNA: TGTGCCAGCAGGAGGAAGTGGCAGGGAGACACCGGGGAGCTGTTTTTT.

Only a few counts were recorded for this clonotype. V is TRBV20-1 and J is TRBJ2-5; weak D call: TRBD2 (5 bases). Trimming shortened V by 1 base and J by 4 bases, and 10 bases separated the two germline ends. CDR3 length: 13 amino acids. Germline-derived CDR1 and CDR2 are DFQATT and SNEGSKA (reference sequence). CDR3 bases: TGCAGTGCTAGAGTCGGACTTACAGAGACCCAGTACTTC. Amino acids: CSARVGLTETQYF.

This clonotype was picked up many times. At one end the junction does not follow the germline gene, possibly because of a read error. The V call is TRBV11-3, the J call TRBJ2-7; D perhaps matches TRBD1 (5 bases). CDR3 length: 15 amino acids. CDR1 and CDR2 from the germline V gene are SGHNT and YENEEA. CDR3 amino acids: CASSLDPDISSEEYF. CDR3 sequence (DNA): TGTGCCAGCAGCTTAGATCCGGACATCTCCTCCGAGGAGTACTTC.

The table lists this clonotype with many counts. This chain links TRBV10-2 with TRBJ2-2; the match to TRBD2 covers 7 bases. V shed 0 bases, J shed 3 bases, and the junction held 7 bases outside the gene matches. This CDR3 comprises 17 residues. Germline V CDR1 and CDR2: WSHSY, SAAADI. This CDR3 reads CASSESRDYTDTGELFF. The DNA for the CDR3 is TGCGCCAGCAGTGAGTCCAGGGACTACACTGACACCGGGGAGCTGTTTTTT.

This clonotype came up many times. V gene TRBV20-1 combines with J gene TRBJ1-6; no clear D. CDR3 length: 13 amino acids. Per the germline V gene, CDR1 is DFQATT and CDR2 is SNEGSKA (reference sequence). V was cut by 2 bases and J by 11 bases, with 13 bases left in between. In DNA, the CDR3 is TGCAGTGCTAGAATGGGTGGATTAACACCCCTCCACTTT. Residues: CSARMGGLTPLHF.

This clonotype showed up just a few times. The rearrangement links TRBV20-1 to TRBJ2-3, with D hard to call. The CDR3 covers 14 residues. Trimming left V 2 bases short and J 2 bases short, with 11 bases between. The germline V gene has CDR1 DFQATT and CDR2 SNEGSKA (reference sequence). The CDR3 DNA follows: TGCAGTGCTAGACCATCTGGTCTCACAGATACGCAGTATTTT. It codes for CSARPSGLTDTQYF.

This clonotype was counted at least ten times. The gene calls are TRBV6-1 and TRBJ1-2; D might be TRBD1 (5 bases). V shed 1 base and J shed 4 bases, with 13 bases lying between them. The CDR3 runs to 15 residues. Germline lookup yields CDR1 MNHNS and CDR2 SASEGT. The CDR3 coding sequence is TGTGCCAGCAGTGAAGGAGGAGGCAGGGCCTATGGCTACACCTTC. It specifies CASSEGGGRAYGYTF.

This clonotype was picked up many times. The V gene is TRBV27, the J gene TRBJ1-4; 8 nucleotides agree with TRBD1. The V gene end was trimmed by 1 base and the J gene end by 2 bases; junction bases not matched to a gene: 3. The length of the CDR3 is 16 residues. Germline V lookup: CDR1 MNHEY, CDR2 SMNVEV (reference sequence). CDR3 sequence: CASSLLRTGTNEKLFF. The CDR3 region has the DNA TGTGCCAGCAGTTTATTAAGGACAGGGACTAATGAAAAACTGTTTTTT.

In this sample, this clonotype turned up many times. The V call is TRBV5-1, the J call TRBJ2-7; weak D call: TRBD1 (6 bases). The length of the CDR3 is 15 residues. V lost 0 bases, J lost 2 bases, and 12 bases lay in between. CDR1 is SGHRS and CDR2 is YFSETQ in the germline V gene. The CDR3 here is CASSLATGRPYEQYF. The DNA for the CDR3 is TGCGCCAGCAGCTTGGCAACAGGGCGGCCCTACGAGCAGTACTTC.

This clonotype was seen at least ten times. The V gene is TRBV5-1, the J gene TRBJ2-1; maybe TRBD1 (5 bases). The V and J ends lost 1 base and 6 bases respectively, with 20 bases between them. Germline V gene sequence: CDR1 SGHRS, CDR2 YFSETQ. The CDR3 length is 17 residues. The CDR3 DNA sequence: TGCGCCAGCAGCTTGAAACCTTGGGGCGCGTCGGTCAATGAGCAGTTCTTC. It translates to CASSLKPWGASVNEQFF.

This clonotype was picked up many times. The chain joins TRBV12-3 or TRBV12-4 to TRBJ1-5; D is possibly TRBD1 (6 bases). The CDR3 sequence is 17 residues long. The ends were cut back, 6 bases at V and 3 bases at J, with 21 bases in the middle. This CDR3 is CASSGTSVSLHNQPQHF. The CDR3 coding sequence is TGTGCCAGCAGCGGGACATCGGTTAGCCTCCACAATCAGCCCCAGCATTTT.

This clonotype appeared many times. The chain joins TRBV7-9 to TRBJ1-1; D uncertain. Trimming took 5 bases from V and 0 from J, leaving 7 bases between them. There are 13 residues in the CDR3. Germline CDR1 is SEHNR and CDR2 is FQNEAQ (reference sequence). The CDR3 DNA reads TGTGCCAGCAGCCGAGGAATGAACACTGAAGCTTTCTTT. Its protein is CASSRGMNTEAFF. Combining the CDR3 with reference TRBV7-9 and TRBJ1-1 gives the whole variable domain DTGVSQNPRHKITKRGQNVTFRCDPISEHNRLYWYRQTLGQGPEFLTYFQNEAQLEKSRLLSDRFSAERPKGSFSTLEIQRTEQGDSAMYLCASSRGMNTEAFFGQGTRLTVV.

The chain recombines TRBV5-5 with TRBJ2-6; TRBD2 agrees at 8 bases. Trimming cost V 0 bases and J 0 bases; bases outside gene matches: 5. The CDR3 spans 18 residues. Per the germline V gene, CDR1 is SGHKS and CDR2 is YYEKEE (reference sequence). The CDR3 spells CASSLDAGGYSGANVLTF. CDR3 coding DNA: TGTGCCAGCAGCTTGGACGCGGGAGGTTACTCTGGGGCCAACGTCCTGACTTTC. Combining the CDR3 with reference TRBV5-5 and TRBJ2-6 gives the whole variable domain DAGVTQSPTHLIKTRGQQVTLRCSPISGHKSVSWYQQVLGQGPQFIFQYYEKEERGRGNFPDRFSARQFPNYSSELNVNALLLGDSALYLCASSLDAGGYSGANVLTFGAGSRLTVL.

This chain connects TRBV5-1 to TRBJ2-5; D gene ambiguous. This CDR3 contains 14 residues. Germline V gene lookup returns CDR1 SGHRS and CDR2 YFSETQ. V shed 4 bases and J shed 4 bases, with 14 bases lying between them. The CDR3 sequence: CASSPQVDGETQYF. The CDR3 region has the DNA TGCGCCAGCAGCCCGCAGGTAGATGGAGAGACCCAGTACTTC.

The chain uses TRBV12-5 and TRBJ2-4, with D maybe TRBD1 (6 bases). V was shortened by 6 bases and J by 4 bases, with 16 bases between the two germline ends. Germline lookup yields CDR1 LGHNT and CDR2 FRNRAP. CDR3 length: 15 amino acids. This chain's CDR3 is CASGRTAPPKNIQYF. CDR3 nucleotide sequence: TGTGCTAGTGGCCGGACAGCTCCACCTAAAAACATTCAGTACTTC.

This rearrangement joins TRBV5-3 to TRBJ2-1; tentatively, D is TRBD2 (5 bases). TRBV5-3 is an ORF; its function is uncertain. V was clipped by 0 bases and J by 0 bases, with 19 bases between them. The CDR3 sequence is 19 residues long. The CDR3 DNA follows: TGTGCCAGAAGCTTGGAACGGCGGGCACAAAAACGCTCCTACAATGAGCAGTTCTTC. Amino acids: CARSLERRAQKRSYNEQFF.

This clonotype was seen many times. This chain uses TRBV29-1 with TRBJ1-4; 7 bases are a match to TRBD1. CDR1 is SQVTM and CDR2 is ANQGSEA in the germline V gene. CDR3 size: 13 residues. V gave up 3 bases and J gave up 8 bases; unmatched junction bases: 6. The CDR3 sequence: CSVDDRAGEKLFF. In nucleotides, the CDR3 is TGCAGCGTTGATGACAGGGCGGGGGAAAAACTGTTTTTT.

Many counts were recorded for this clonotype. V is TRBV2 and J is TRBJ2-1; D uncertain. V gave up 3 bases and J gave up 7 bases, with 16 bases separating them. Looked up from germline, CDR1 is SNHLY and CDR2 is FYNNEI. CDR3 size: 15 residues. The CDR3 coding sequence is TGTGCCAGCAGTGATCTACGAGCGTCTAGTAATGAGCAGTTCTTC. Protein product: CASSDLRASSNEQFF.

The CDR3 DNA reads as TGTGCCAGCAGCTTGGCCCAGCAGCGGGAAGTGAACAATGAGCAGTTCTTC. It is translated as CASSLAQQREVNNEQFF. This chain joins TRBV5-4 and TRBJ2-1; TRBD2 aligns across 7 bases. This CDR3 has 17 amino acids. Trimming took 0 bases from V and 5 from J; bases not matched to a gene: 11. Per the germline V gene, CDR1 is SGHNT and CDR2 is YYREEE (reference sequence).

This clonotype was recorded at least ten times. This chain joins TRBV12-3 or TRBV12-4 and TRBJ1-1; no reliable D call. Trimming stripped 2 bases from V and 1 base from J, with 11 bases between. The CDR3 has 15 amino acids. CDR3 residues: CASSLRGGRNTEAFF. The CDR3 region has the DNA TGTGCCAGCAGTTTACGGGGAGGGAGGAACACTGAAGCTTTCTTT.

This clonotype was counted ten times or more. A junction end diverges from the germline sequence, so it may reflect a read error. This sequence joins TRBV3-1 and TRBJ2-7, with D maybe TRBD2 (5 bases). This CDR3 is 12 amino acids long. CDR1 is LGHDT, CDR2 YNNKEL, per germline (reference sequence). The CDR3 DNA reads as TGTGCCAGCAGCCAGGCCCTAGGCGGGCCAAACTTC. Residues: CASSQALGGPNF.

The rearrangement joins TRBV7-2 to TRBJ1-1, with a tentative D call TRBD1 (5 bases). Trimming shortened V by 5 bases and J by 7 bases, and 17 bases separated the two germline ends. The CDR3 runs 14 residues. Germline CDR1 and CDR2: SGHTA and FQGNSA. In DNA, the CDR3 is TGTGCCAGCAGCCAGAACGGAGCAGGGATTGAAGCTTTCTTT. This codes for CASSQNGAGIEAFF.

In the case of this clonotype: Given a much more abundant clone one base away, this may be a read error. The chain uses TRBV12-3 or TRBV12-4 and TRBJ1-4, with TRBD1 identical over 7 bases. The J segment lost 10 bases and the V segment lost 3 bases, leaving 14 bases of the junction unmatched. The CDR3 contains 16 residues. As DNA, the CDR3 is TGTGCCAGCAGTTTGAGTGTCGGCGACAGGGTACGAAAACTGTTTTTT. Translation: CASSLSVGDRVRKLFF.

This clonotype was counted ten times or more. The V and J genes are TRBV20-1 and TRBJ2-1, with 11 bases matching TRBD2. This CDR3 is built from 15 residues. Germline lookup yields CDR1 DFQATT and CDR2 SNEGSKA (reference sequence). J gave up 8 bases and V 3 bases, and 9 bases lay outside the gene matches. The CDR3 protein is CSASWELAGGDEQFF. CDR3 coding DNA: TGCAGTGCTAGTTGGGAGCTAGCGGGGGGCGATGAGCAGTTCTTC.

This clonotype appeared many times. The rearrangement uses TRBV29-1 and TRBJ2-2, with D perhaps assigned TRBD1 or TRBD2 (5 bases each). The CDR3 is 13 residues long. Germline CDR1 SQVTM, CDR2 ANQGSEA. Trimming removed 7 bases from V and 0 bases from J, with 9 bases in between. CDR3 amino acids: CSAGDANTGELFF. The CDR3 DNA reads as TGCAGCGCTGGGGACGCGAACACCGGGGAGCTGTTTTTT.

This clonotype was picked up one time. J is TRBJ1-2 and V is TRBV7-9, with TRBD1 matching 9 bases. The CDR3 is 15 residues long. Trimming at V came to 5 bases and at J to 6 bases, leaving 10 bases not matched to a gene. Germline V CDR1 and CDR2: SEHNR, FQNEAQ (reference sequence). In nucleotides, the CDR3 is TGTGCCAGCAGCCCTTCGCCGGGACAGGGAAATGGCTACACCTTC. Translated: CASSPSPGQGNGYTF.